These 27 T cell receptor beta chains were all obtained from the same sample, sequenced in a study of blood T cell repertoires in COVID-19. TCRdb's table, derived via immunoSEQ multiplex PCR, lists solely in-frame clones and lacks some. Of over 150,000 clones listed, 76% are singletons. Sequencing was carried out using peripheral blood. These TCRs come from a woman over 75 with acute or convalescent COVID-19.

A note on this clone: One end of the junction fails to match germline, which may point to a read error. The chain carries TRBV29-1 and TRBJ1-2; D is unclear. There are 12 residues in the CDR3. Looked up from germline, CDR1 is SQVTM and CDR2 is ANQGSEA. CDR3 coding DNA: TGTACTATCCTCAGGAGGAACTATGGCTACACCTTC. This encodes CTILRRNYGYTF.

The rearrangement joins TRBV19 to TRBJ1-1; D gene unclear. The CDR3 runs to 13 residues. The germline V gene encodes CDR1 LNHDA and CDR2 SQIVND (reference sequence). V was trimmed by 7 bases and J by 1 base, leaving 10 bases between them. The CDR3, as DNA: TGTGCCAGTATTTTTTCTCCGAACACTGAAGCTTTCTTT. Protein sequence: CASIFSPNTEAFF.

CDR3 sequence reads: CASSYSQGNGYTF. In DNA form, the CDR3 reads TGTGCCAGCAGTTACTCGCAGGGGAATGGCTACACCTTC. This chain joins TRBV6-6 and TRBJ1-2, with a weak D call TRBD1 (6 bases). Trimming removed 0 bases at V and 6 bases at J, with 8 bases between. The CDR3 runs 13 residues. Germline CDR1 MNHNY, CDR2 SVGAGI (reference sequence).

This chain links TRBV18 with TRBJ2-7; perhaps TRBD1 as D (6 bases). This CDR3 is built from 14 residues. From germline, CDR1 is KGHSH and CDR2 LQKENI. V lost 5 bases, J lost 2 bases, and 13 bases lay in between. This chain's CDR3 is CASSADRAAYEQYF. As DNA, the CDR3 is TGTGCCAGCTCAGCGGACAGAGCAGCCTACGAGCAGTACTTC.

The V gene is TRBV10-3, the J gene TRBJ1-4; TRBD1 aligns across 9 bases. In germline, CDR1 is ENHRY, CDR2 SYGVKD. The V and J ends lost 6 bases and 7 bases, in that order; junction bases with no gene match: 6. This CDR3 comprises 14 residues. The CDR3 region is CAISGTGNREKLFF. DNA of the CDR3: TGTGCCATCAGCGGGACAGGGAATCGTGAAAAACTGTTTTTT.

The chain has TRBV6-5 and TRBJ2-7, with D perhaps TRBD2 (5 bases). This CDR3 comprises 15 residues. With 5 bases removed from V and 0 bases from J, the gap between germline ends came to 14 bases. Germline CDR1 MNHEY, CDR2 SVGAGI. CDR3 in amino acids: CASSPEGSFSYEQYF. The CDR3 DNA sequence: TGTGCCAGCAGTCCCGAGGGCAGTTTCTCCTACGAGCAGTACTTC.

The chain combines TRBV29-1 with TRBJ1-5, with 11 nucleotides matching TRBD1. J gave up 5 bases and V 6 bases, and 6 bases lay outside the gene matches. CDR3 length: 14 amino acids. The germline CDR1 and CDR2 sequences are SQVTM and ANQGSEA. CDR3 bases: TGCAGCGTCGGGACAGGGGGTCTTGATCAGCCCCAGCATTTT. This codes for CSVGTGGLDQPQHF. The full variable domain, its missing parts supplied by reference TRBV29-1 and TRBJ1-5, is SAVISQKPSRDICQRGTSLTIQCQVDSQVTMMFWYRQQPGQSLTLIATANQGSEATYESGFVIDKFPISRPNLTFSTLTVSNMSPEDSSIYLCSVGTGGLDQPQHFGDGTRLSIL.

This clone was detected only once. This sequence joins TRBV21-1 and TRBJ2-2; the D call of TRBD1 is as the table states it, not checked on the DNA. TRBV21-1 corresponds to a pseudogene. The CDR3 spans 17 residues. CDR3 loop: CASSKQSTSTHTGELFF. The CDR3 bases are TGTGCCAGCAGCAAACAGTCGACAAGCACTCACACCGGGGAGCTGTTTTTT.

This clone was counted a few times. The chain carries TRBV11-3 and TRBJ2-5; 11 positions match TRBD2. Per the germline V gene, CDR1 is SGHNT and CDR2 is YENEEA. This CDR3 comprises 15 residues. Trimming cost V 2 bases and J 5 bases; bases outside gene matches: 4. In DNA, the CDR3 is TGTGCCAGCAGCTTAACTAGCGGGAGAATGGAGACCCAGTACTTC. Protein sequence: CASSLTSGRMETQYF.

CDR3 in amino acids: CASSQAWTSGLYEQYF. CDR3 DNA sequence: TGCGCCAGCAGCCAAGCGTGGACTAGCGGGCTCTACGAGCAGTACTTC. The chain combines TRBV4-1 with TRBJ2-7, with 11 bases fitting TRBD2. The V gene end was trimmed by 1 base and the J gene end by 3 bases; junction bases not matched to a gene: 5. This CDR3 is built from 16 residues. Germline V gene lookup returns CDR1 MGHRA and CDR2 YSYEKL.

The chain couples TRBV5-1 to TRBJ1-1; D uncertain. In germline, CDR1 is SGHRS, CDR2 YFSETQ. CDR3 length: 12 residues. Trimming shortened V by 1 base and J by 11 bases, and 12 bases separated the two germline ends. CDR3 nucleotide sequence: TGCGCCAGCAGCTTGTTTGCCGGGGATGCTTTCTTT. It specifies CASSLFAGDAFF.

The chain joins TRBV7-9 to TRBJ2-7; TRBD1 matches at 8 bases. CDR1 and CDR2 (germline): SEHNR, FQNEAQ (reference sequence). Germline trimming cut 3 bases from V and 2 bases from J; bases unmatched to any gene: 6. The CDR3 sequence is 15 residues long. The CDR3 nucleotides read TGTGCCAGCAGCTTGCCGACAGGGGTGGCCTACGAGCAGTACTTC. Its translation is CASSLPTGVAYEQYF.

This clone was detected once. J is TRBJ2-1 and V is TRBV5-4; TRBD2 might be the D (5 bases). The CDR3 loop spans 15 amino acids. Germline values: CDR1 SGHNT, CDR2 YYREEE (reference sequence). Trimming removed 3 bases at V and 8 bases at J, with 18 bases between. The CDR3 bases are TGTGCCAGCAGCTCCCAGAGGGTTGCCAGCTATGAGCAGTTCTTC. As protein: CASSSQRVASYEQFF.

This chain links TRBV18 with TRBJ1-5, with a tentative D call TRBD1 (5 bases). Trimming cost V 2 bases and J 5 bases, with 13 bases left between them. The CDR3 runs 15 residues. Germline values: CDR1 KGHSH, CDR2 LQKENI. CDR3 DNA sequence: TGTGCCAGCTCACCATTTCAGGGTTCGCATCAGCCCCAGCATTTT. Protein sequence: CASSPFQGSHQPQHF.

This chain uses TRBV3-1 (or the pseudogene TRBV3-2) with TRBJ2-2, with 9 positions matching TRBD1. The length of the CDR3 is 16 residues. Germline V lookup: CDR1 LGHDT, CDR2 YNNKEL (reference sequence). J was trimmed by 6 bases and V by 0 bases; bases with no gene match: 5. The CDR3 DNA sequence: TGTGCCAGCAGCCAAGATATGACAGGGGGAGCCGGGGAGCTGTTTTTT. Translation: CASSQDMTGGAGELFF.

The gene calls are TRBV19 and TRBJ1-5; 7 bases are a match to TRBD1. This CDR3 has 15 amino acids. The ends lost 7 bases at V and 3 bases at J; junction bases unmatched: 9. Germline V lookup: CDR1 LNHDA, CDR2 SQIVND (reference sequence). CDR3 protein: CASTPDRAINQPQHF. The CDR3 DNA reads TGTGCCAGTACTCCTGACAGGGCAATCAATCAGCCCCAGCATTTT.

The gene calls are TRBV19 and TRBJ2-7; D remains ambiguous. Germline CDR1 reads LNHDA; CDR2 reads SQIVND (reference sequence). Between the trimmed V and J ends, which lost 1 base and 2 bases, there was a span of 12 bases. This CDR3 spans 15 amino acids. In DNA, the CDR3 is TGTGCCAGTAGTATAGGGCAGGTCAGCACCTACGAGCAGTACTTC. This sequence encodes CASSIGQVSTYEQYF.

The rearrangement joins TRBV2 to TRBJ1-1; weak D call: TRBD1 (5 bases). CDR1 is SNHLY, CDR2 FYNNEI, per germline. The CDR3 totals 13 residues. Trimming pared 5 bases from V and 1 base from J, leaving 8 bases between. The CDR3 sequence is CASSRDRNTEAFF. The CDR3 region has the DNA TGTGCCAGCAGTAGAGACAGGAACACTGAAGCTTTCTTT.

The chain joins TRBV5-1 to TRBJ2-5; 7 bases map to TRBD1. Germline lookup yields CDR1 SGHRS and CDR2 YFSETQ. J lost 2 bases, V lost 2 bases, and 9 bases had no gene match. The CDR3 consists of 16 residues. As DNA, the CDR3 is TGCGCCAGCAGCTTCAGGAATCCGGGACAGCAAGAGACCCAGTACTTC. Translating it yields CASSFRNPGQQETQYF.

V usage is TRBV7-2 and J usage is TRBJ2-2, with TRBD1 matching 9 bases. J was trimmed by 2 bases and V by 3 bases; bases with no gene match: 7. The CDR3 extends over 17 amino acids. Looked up from germline, CDR1 is SGHTA and CDR2 is FQGNSA. The CDR3 reads CASSFPPGQGNTGELFF. The DNA for the CDR3 is TGTGCCAGCAGCTTCCCCCCGGGACAGGGTAACACCGGGGAGCTGTTTTTT.

This clone was recorded only once. CDR3 residues: CASSRKTGSGTEAFF. The CDR3 nucleotides are TGTGCCAGCAGCAGAAAGACAGGGTCTGGCACTGAAGCTTTCTTT. The V and J genes are TRBV7-8 and TRBJ1-1, with 7 bases aligning to TRBD1. In germline, CDR1 is SGHVS, CDR2 FQNEAQ. Trimming took 5 bases from V and 4 from J; bases not matched to a gene: 10. CDR3 length: 15 amino acids.

The rearrangement uses TRBV7-9 and TRBJ2-1; 7 positions match TRBD1. CDR3 size: 15 residues. Looked up from germline, CDR1 is SEHNR and CDR2 is FQNEAQ (reference sequence). V was pared by 5 bases and J by 1 base, with 5 bases of the junction left unmatched. CDR3 sequence (DNA): TGTGCCAGCAGCCAAACAGGGGTTTCCTACAATGAGCAGTTCTTC. Translation gives CASSQTGVSYNEQFF.

The chain joins TRBV3-1 (or the pseudogene TRBV3-2) to TRBJ1-1, with 8 bases that match TRBD1. V gave up 6 bases and J gave up 6 bases; unmatched junction bases: 12. Germline CDR1 and CDR2: LGHDT and YNNKEL (reference sequence). CDR3 length equals 15 residues. This CDR3 is CASSSRQGQGAEAFF. CDR3 coding DNA: TGTGCCAGCAGTTCGCGACAGGGGCAAGGGGCTGAAGCTTTCTTT.

The chain is built from TRBV5-6 and TRBJ1-1, with D perhaps TRBD1 (5 bases). Germline V lookup: CDR1 SGHDT, CDR2 YYEEEE. The CDR3 has 14 residues. Trimming pared 0 bases from V and 6 bases from J, leaving 12 bases between. The CDR3 nucleotides are TGTGCCAGCAGCTTGGTCGGGGGAGTCCCTGAAGCTTTCTTT. As protein: CASSLVGGVPEAFF. Full variable domain (remainder filled in from reference TRBV5-6 and TRBJ1-1): DAGVTQSPTHLIKTRGQQVTLRCSPKSGHDTVSWYQQALGQGPQFIFQYYEEEERQRGNFPDRFSGHQFPNYSSELNVNALLLGDSALYLCASSLVGGVPEAFFGQGTRLTVV.

This chain connects TRBV6-2 or TRBV6-3 to TRBJ1-1, with 9 bases identical to TRBD1. The CDR3 length is 18 residues. Germline-derived CDR1 and CDR2 are MNHEY and SVGEGT. Germline trimming cut 2 bases from V and 4 bases from J; bases unmatched to any gene: 14. The CDR3 nucleotides are TGTGCCAGCAGTTACGGTGGTGGGACAGGGTGGACGGTCACTGAAGCTTTCTTT. Translated: CASSYGGGTGWTVTEAFF.

This rearrangement joins TRBV20-1 to TRBJ1-6, with 12 bases fitting TRBD1. J was trimmed by 8 bases and V by 3 bases; bases with no gene match: 17. This CDR3 spans 19 amino acids. Looked up from germline, CDR1 is DFQATT and CDR2 is SNEGSKA (reference sequence). The CDR3 DNA follows: TGCAGTGCTAGTGTCGGGTCGGGACAGGGGGCGCTTGGAGATTCACCCCTCCACTTT. Amino acid sequence: CSASVGSGQGALGDSPLHF.

This chain links TRBV19 with TRBJ1-5, with no clear D. The V and J ends lost 1 base and 5 bases respectively, with 6 bases between them. The CDR3 runs 13 residues. CDR1 LNHDA and CDR2 SQIVND come from the germline V gene (reference sequence). CDR3 sequence (DNA): TGTGCCAGTAGTATAGCCGAGTATCAGCCCCAGCATTTT. Amino acid sequence: CASSIAEYQPQHF.